The clone carrying this T cell receptor beta chain has more than one count but fewer than ten. Clones were sequenced by immunoSEQ multiplex PCR, and TCRdb holds only the in-frame ones, with some missing. The sample consists of 39,000 or so clones, about 80% of them appearing once. CDR3 length: 16 residues. This sample was included in a study of T cells in localized non-small cell lung cancer. This chain joins TRBV21-1 and TRBJ1-6. TRBV21-1 is shown as a pseudogene. The sample consisted of PBMCs, taken before any cancer treatment. The origin of this receptor is a man between 40 and 75 years old with stage II lung adenocarcinoma. The CDR3 region is CASSKEGGLYNSPLHF. The CDR3 nucleotides are TGTGCCAGCAGCAAGGAAGGGGGGCTGTATAATTCACCCCTCCACTTT.